The 3 T cell receptor beta chains presented below share a single source sample, sequenced in a study of a mutant IDH1 vaccine in newly diagnosed glioma. No cognate antigen is known for these TCRs. Time point of the sample: week 5, during vaccination. It was 300 ug of mutant IDH1 20-mer peptide that made up each vaccine dose, given with topical imiquimod. Method: immunoSEQ multiplex PCR; TCRdb's copy keeps in-frame clones and lacks some. The repertoire holds approximately 35,000 clones, with roughly 56% as singletons. Specimen: PBMCs, collected from a glioma patient whose treatment included an IDH1 peptide vaccine. Receptors were obtained from a woman aged 18-29 years with glioma.

The gene calls are TRBV11-2 and TRBJ2-2; a weak D match, TRBD1 (5 bases). The CDR3 totals 16 residues. Between the trimmed V and J ends, which lost 1 base and 3 bases, there was a span of 12 bases. The V gene's germline CDR1 is SGHAT and CDR2 FQNNGV. The CDR3 loop is CASSLGREVDTGELFF. CDR3 nucleotides: TGTGCCAGCAGCTTAGGCAGGGAAGTCGACACCGGGGAGCTGTTTTTT.

This clone occurred once. The chain carries TRBV11-3 and TRBJ1-3; D gene uncertain. This CDR3 is 14 amino acids long. Per germline, CDR1 SGHNT and CDR2 YENEEA. V was trimmed by 1 base and J by 2 bases, leaving 6 bases between them. The CDR3 sequence: CASSLAKTGNTIYF. CDR3 nucleotides: TGTGCCAGCAGCTTAGCCAAAACTGGAAACACCATATATTTT. Using reference TRBV11-3 and TRBJ1-3 for the parts outside the CDR3, the full variable domain is EAGVVQSPRYKIIEKKQPVAFWCNPISGHNTLYWYLQNLGQGPELLIRYENEEAVDDSQLPKDRFSAERLKGVDSTLKIQPAELGDSAVYLCASSLAKTGNTIYFGEGSWLTVV.

V is TRBV29-1 and J is TRBJ2-3; D remains unclear. The germline CDR1 and CDR2 sequences are SQVTM and ANQGSEA. Trimming stripped 4 bases from V and 4 bases from J, with 9 bases between. The CDR3 contains 12 residues. CDR3 loop: CSVGSLADTQYF. CDR3 sequence (DNA): TGCAGCGTTGGGTCTTTAGCAGATACGCAGTATTTT.